This T cell receptor (beta chain) was obtained from a study of blood T cell repertoires in COVID-19. Assay used: immunoSEQ multiplex PCR; TCRdb lists only in-frame clones, some missing. Of 200,000 to 250,000 clones in the sample, 80% to 90% were seen once. The CDR3 length is 15 residues. The V end lost 4 bases, the J end lost 4 bases, and 13 bases lay between the germline ends. Germline lookup yields CDR1 SNHLY and CDR2 FYNNEI. A Seattle source enrolled patients during active infection and followed them longitudinally. Material: peripheral blood. The chain has TRBV2 and TRBJ2-2, with D possibly matching TRBD1 (7 bases). This receptor was identified in a woman aged 80 or over with COVID-19, enrolled during active disease. CDR3 residues: CASSVEGAVTGELFF. The DNA of the CDR3 is TGTGCCAGCAGTGTGGAGGGGGCGGTCACCGGGGAGCTGTTTTTT.